These 22 T cell receptor beta chains were all obtained from the same sample, sequenced in a study of glioma-infiltrating T cells (TCRdb year 2016). TCRdb names Illumina MiSeq as the instrument used. TCR alpha and beta CDR3 regions were amplified with the iRepertoire nested amplicon-rescue multiplex PCR (arm-PCR) platform from RNA. TCRdb passed the public sequencing reads through fastp at Q25 and MiXCR, retaining productive beta sequences. Entries that share a CDR3 protein sequence are merged under the most common genes and DNA. A total of tens of thousands of distinct CDR3 sequences appear in this sample, about 23% of them only once. Together, the top ten hold 6.7% of the sample. The specimen was glioma tissue, nonneoplastic brain tissue, or PBMCs (not recorded which). These TCRs come from a human donor with low-grade glioma or glioblastoma, undergoing nonglioma brain surgery, or in good health (not recorded which).

This clonotype was counted ten times or more. J is TRBJ1-1 and V is TRBV7-9; D not certain. Trimming pared 1 base from V and 6 bases from J, leaving 15 bases between. Per germline, CDR1 SEHNR and CDR2 FQNEAQ (reference sequence). The CDR3 runs to 15 residues. Written as DNA, the CDR3 is TGTGCCAGCAGCTTAGGGACCCGGCCTGGGTCTGAAGCTTTCTTT. This codes for CASSLGTRPGSEAFF. Full variable domain (missing parts from reference TRBV7-9 and TRBJ1-1): DTGVSQNPRHKITKRGQNVTFRCDPISEHNRLYWYRQTLGQGPEFLTYFQNEAQLEKSRLLSDRFSAERPKGSFSTLEIQRTEQGDSAMYLCASSLGTRPGSEAFFGQGTRLTVV.

This clonotype has ten or more counts. The chain combines TRBV7-8 with TRBJ1-1; 8 nucleotides line up with TRBD1. The germline CDR1 and CDR2 sequences are SGHVS and FQNEAQ. With V trimmed by 6 bases and J by 1 base, 7 bases remained unmatched. This CDR3 is built from 15 residues. The CDR3 sequence is CASSSRQGANTEAFF. The CDR3 DNA follows: TGTGCCAGCAGTTCCCGGCAGGGGGCGAACACTGAAGCTTTCTTT.

In this sample, this clonotype turned up many times. The V and J genes are TRBV29-1 and TRBJ1-1; D gene uncertain. CDR3 length equals 11 residues. V was pared by 4 bases and J by 3 bases, with 6 bases between. The V gene's germline CDR1 is SQVTM and CDR2 ANQGSEA. This chain's CDR3 is CSVVLDTEAFF. CDR3 nucleotide sequence: TGCAGCGTTGTCTTGGACACTGAAGCTTTCTTT.

With respect to this clonotype: The junction departs from germline at one end; a sequencing error may be responsible. The V and J genes are TRBV20-1 and TRBJ2-3; 9 bases align to TRBD2. Germline V gene sequence: CDR1 DFQATT, CDR2 SNEGSKA (reference sequence). This CDR3 contains 17 residues. The CDR3 is CSARSGTSGGRTETQDF. The CDR3 nucleotides read TGCAGTGCTAGATCCGGGACGAGCGGGGGGCGCACAGAGACGCAGGATTTT.

V and J are TRBV5-5 and TRBJ1-1, with no clear D. Germline lookup yields CDR1 SGHKS and CDR2 YYEKEE (reference sequence). The CDR3 covers 11 residues. V lost 1 base to trimming and J lost 8 bases, with 6 bases between them. The CDR3 reads CASSLKIEAFF. In DNA form, the CDR3 reads TGTGCCAGCAGCTTGAAGATCGAAGCTTTCTTT. Looking up the rest from reference TRBV5-5 and TRBJ1-1 gives the full variable domain: DAGVTQSPTHLIKTRGQQVTLRCSPISGHKSVSWYQQVLGQGPQFIFQYYEKEERGRGNFPDRFSARQFPNYSSELNVNALLLGDSALYLCASSLKIEAFFGQGTRLTVV.

DNA for the CDR3: TGTGCCAGCATGTGGCCCGGGTCCAACGTCCTGACTTTC. Amino acid sequence: CASMWPGSNVLTF. This chain links TRBV6-2 or TRBV6-3 with TRBJ2-6, with D uncertain. V was pared by 7 bases and J by 8 bases, with 12 bases between. CDR1 and CDR2 (germline): MNHEY, SVGEGT. This CDR3 region has 13 residues.

This clonotype was recorded many times. V gene TRBV6-1 combines with J gene TRBJ1-2; no firm D call. Trimming removed 6 bases from V and 3 bases from J, with 17 bases in between. CDR1 is MNHNS, CDR2 SASEGT, per germline. The CDR3 has 15 residues. CDR3 in DNA: TGTGCCAGCAGACCCCGACGTGGAGGCCACTATGGCTACACCTTC. Translated, it gives CASRPRRGGHYGYTF.

Of note for this clonotype: A much larger clone sits a single nucleotide away, making a read error possible. The chain employs TRBV11-1 and TRBJ1-5; D may be TRBD1 (5 bases). CDR1 SGHAT and CDR2 FQDESV come from the germline V gene (reference sequence). The CDR3 has 17 amino acids. The CDR3 sequence is CTSSLVETALDNQPQHF. CDR3 DNA: TGTACCAGCAGCTTAGTTGAGACAGCCCTCGACAATCAGCCCCAGCATTTT.

The sample holds many counts of this clonotype. The chain has TRBV15 and TRBJ1-4; weak D call: TRBD1 (5 bases). This CDR3 has 16 amino acids. V lost 8 bases and J lost 8, with 24 bases in between. CDR1 and CDR2 from the germline V gene are LNHNV and YYDKDF (reference sequence). The CDR3 here is CATPTPAAGLKEKLFF. The DNA for the CDR3 is TGTGCCACCCCCACCCCCGCAGCAGGGCTTAAGGAAAAACTGTTTTTT.

As concerns this clonotype: One base away lies a much larger clone, so this may be a sequencing read error. This chain uses TRBV6-6 with TRBJ2-7, with a tentative D call TRBD1 (6 bases). The germline CDR1 and CDR2 sequences are MNHNY and SVGAGI (reference sequence). The CDR3 sequence is 13 residues long. The chain's CDR3 is CASSYSQGYEQCF. The CDR3 nucleotides read TGTGCCAGCAGTTACTCACAGGGCTACGAGCAGTGCTTC.

On this clonotype itself: A much larger clone lies a single base off, so this may be a read error. The rearrangement joins TRBV18 to TRBJ2-1; tentative D call: TRBD2 (5 bases). V was cut by 3 bases and J by 8 bases, with 17 bases left in between. The CDR3 extends over 15 amino acids. From germline, CDR1 is KGHSH and CDR2 LQKENI. The CDR3 region is CASSPYGETYYEQFF. The CDR3 nucleotides are TGTGCCAGCTCACCCTACGGGGAGACATACTATGAGCAGTTCTTC.

Many counts were recorded for this clonotype. The CDR3 DNA is TGTGCCAGTAGACTCGACAGGAACACTGAAGCTTTCTTT. Translation gives CASRLDRNTEAFF. This chain links TRBV19 with TRBJ1-1, with TRBD1 as a possible D gene (5 bases). The CDR3 length is 13 residues. V shed 6 bases and J shed 1 base, with 9 bases lying between them. Germline loops: CDR1 LNHDA, CDR2 SQIVND (reference sequence).

This clonotype appeared many times. The chain uses TRBV6-1 and TRBJ1-2; D gene uncertain. The CDR3 runs to 12 residues. Germline loops: CDR1 MNHNS, CDR2 SASEGT. Trimming shortened V by 2 bases and J by 8 bases, and 9 bases separated the two germline ends. The CDR3 sequence: CASSERHYGYTF. The CDR3 bases are TGTGCCAGCAGTGAAAGGCATTACGGCTACACCTTC.

The sample holds many counts of this clonotype. This chain uses TRBV7-9 with TRBJ1-1; D gene unclear. The CDR3 extends over 16 amino acids. V shed 7 bases and J shed 1 base, with 19 bases lying between them. Germline V gene sequence: CDR1 SEHNR, CDR2 FQNEAQ (reference sequence). The CDR3 DNA reads TGTGCCAGCACCTCGGTGGAAAGGCTCACGAACACTGAAGCTTTCTTT. Translation gives CASTSVERLTNTEAFF. Full variable domain (outside the CDR3, taken from reference TRBV7-9 and TRBJ1-1): DTGVSQNPRHKITKRGQNVTFRCDPISEHNRLYWYRQTLGQGPEFLTYFQNEAQLEKSRLLSDRFSAERPKGSFSTLEIQRTEQGDSAMYLCASTSVERLTNTEAFFGQGTRLTVV.

This clonotype appeared a few times. The V and J genes are TRBV7-9 and TRBJ1-5; possible D gene TRBD1, 5 bases. The V gene's germline CDR1 is SEHNR and CDR2 FQNEAQ (reference sequence). The V gene lost 5 bases and the J gene lost 0 bases, with 11 bases spanning the gap. This CDR3 is built from 15 residues. The chain's CDR3 is CASSGSDSSNQPQHF. The CDR3 DNA reads as TGTGCCAGCAGCGGATCAGACAGTAGCAATCAGCCCCAGCATTTT.

This clonotype was counted ten times or more. The rearrangement links TRBV6-5 to TRBJ2-3; 7 bases are a match to TRBD2. V trimming: 0 bases; J trimming: 5 bases; junction bases outside the gene matches: 8. Germline assignment: CDR1 MNHEY and CDR2 SVGAGI. The CDR3 is made up of 16 amino acids. This CDR3 reads CASSYSRPGGVDTQYF. DNA for the CDR3: TGTGCCAGCAGTTACTCACGCCCGGGGGGAGTAGATACGCAGTATTTT.

V and J are TRBV12-5 and TRBJ2-7; D is undetermined. Trimming left V 3 bases short and J 3 bases short, with 3 bases between. The germline V gene has CDR1 LGHNT and CDR2 FRNRAP. The CDR3 length is 11 residues. CDR3 protein: CASGFGYEQYF. CDR3 bases: TGTGCTAGTGGTTTTGGCTACGAGCAGTACTTC.

V gene TRBV20-1 combines with J gene TRBJ2-3, with D maybe TRBD2 (6 bases). CDR1 DFQATT and CDR2 SNEGSKA come from the germline V gene (reference sequence). V lost 3 bases, J lost 3 bases, and 10 bases lay in between. The CDR3 length is 13 residues. This chain's CDR3 is CSASGGGTDTQYF. The CDR3 coding sequence is TGCAGTGCTAGCGGGGGAGGTACAGATACGCAGTATTTT.

This chain links TRBV2 with TRBJ2-7; D possibly corresponds to TRBD1 (5 bases). The germline V gene has CDR1 SNHLY and CDR2 FYNNEI. There are 13 residues in the CDR3. The V end was cut by 3 bases, the J end by 3 bases, with 9 bases between. CDR3 in DNA: TGTGCCAGCAGTGACAGGGTTGACTACGAGCAGTACTTC. Amino acids: CASSDRVDYEQYF.

Only a few counts were recorded for this clonotype. The chain has TRBV7-9 and TRBJ2-1, with D tentatively TRBD1 or TRBD2 (6 bases each). The CDR3 runs 15 residues. Germline-derived CDR1 and CDR2 are SEHNR and FQNEAQ (reference sequence). V lost 4 bases to trimming and J lost 2 bases, with 12 bases between them. The DNA for the CDR3 is TGTGCCAGCAGCTCGGGGGCACCCACCTACAATGAGCAGTTCTTC. Residues: CASSSGAPTYNEQFF. Complete variable domain (other parts from reference TRBV7-9 and TRBJ2-1): DTGVSQNPRHKITKRGQNVTFRCDPISEHNRLYWYRQTLGQGPEFLTYFQNEAQLEKSRLLSDRFSAERPKGSFSTLEIQRTEQGDSAMYLCASSSGAPTYNEQFFGPGTRLTVL.

A word on this clonotype: A single base separates this from a much larger clone, so it may be a read error. The genes are TRBV7-9 and TRBJ2-3, with 15 positions matching TRBD2. Per the germline V gene, CDR1 is SEHNR and CDR2 is FQNEAQ (reference sequence). The CDR3 extends over 17 amino acids. The CDR3 region is CASSPGLAGGIPDTRYF. The CDR3 DNA sequence: TGTGCCAGCAGCCCCGGACTAGCGGGAGGGATACCAGATACGCGGTATTTT. The whole variable domain, remainder taken from reference TRBV7-9 and TRBJ2-3, is DTGVSQNPRHKITKRGQNVTFRCDPISEHNRLYWYRQTLGQGPEFLTYFQNEAQLEKSRLLSDRFSAERPKGSFSTLEIQRTEQGDSAMYLCASSPGLAGGIPDTRYFGPGTRLTVL.

This clonotype was seen repeatedly, ten times or more. V is TRBV6-1 and J is TRBJ1-1, with D possibly being TRBD1 (5 bases). V lost 4 bases and J lost 0, with 9 bases in between. Germline CDR1 and CDR2: MNHNS and SASEGT. The length of the CDR3 is 14 residues. This CDR3 is CASSGRQLNTEAFF. CDR3 in DNA: TGTGCCAGCAGTGGCAGACAGCTGAACACTGAAGCTTTCTTT.